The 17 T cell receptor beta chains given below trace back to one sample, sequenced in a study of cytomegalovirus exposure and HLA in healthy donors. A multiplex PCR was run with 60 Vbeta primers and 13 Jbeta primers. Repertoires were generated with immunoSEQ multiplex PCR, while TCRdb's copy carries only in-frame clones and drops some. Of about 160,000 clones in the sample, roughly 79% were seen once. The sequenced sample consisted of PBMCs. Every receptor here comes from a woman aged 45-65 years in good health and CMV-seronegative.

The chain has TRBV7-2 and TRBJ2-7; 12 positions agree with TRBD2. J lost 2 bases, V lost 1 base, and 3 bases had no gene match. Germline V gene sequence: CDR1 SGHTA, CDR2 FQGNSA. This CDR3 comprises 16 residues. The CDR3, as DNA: TGTGCCAGCAGCTTAGGACTAGCGGGAGCCCCCTACGAGCAGTACTTC. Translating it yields CASSLGLAGAPYEQYF.

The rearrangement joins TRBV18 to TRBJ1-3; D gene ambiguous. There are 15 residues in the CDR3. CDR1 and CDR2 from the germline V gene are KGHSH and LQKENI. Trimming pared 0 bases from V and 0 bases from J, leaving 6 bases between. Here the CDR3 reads CASSPPISSGNTIYF. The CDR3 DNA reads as TGTGCCAGCTCACCACCGATCAGCTCTGGAAACACCATATATTTT.

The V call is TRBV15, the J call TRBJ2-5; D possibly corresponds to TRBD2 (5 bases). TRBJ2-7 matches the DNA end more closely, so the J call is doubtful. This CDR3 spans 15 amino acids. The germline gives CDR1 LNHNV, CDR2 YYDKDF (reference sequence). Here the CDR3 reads CASRFLDGSSYEQYF. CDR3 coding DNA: TGTGCCTCCCGTTTCCTGGATGGGAGCTCCTACGAGCAGTACTTC.

The CDR3 nucleotides are TGTGCCAGCTCACCAGGCTTAGGAGGAAACTACGAGCAGTACTTC. This translates into CASSPGLGGNYEQYF. The rearrangement uses TRBV18 and TRBJ2-7; possibly TRBD2 for D (5 bases). The V and J ends lost 2 bases and 3 bases respectively, with 14 bases between them. The CDR3 length is 15 residues. Germline lookup yields CDR1 KGHSH and CDR2 LQKENI. The variable domain in full, with the rest retrieved from reference TRBV18 and TRBJ2-7, is NAGVMQNPRHLVRRRGQEARLRCSPMKGHSHVYWYRQLPEEGLKFMVYLQKENIIDESGMPKERFSAEFPKEGPSILRIQQVVRGDSAAYFCASSPGLGGNYEQYFGPGTRLTVT.

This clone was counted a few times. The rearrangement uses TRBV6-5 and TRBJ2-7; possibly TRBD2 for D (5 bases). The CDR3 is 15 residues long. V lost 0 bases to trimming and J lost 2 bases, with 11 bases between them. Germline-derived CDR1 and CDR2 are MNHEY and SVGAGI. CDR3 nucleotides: TGTGCCAGCAGTTACTCGCTACCGGAGGCCTACGAGCAGTACTTC. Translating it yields CASSYSLPEAYEQYF.

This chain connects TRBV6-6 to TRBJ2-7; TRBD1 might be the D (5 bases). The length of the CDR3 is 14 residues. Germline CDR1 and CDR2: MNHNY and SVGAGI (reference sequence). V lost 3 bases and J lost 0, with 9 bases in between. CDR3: CASSYGDSSYEQYF. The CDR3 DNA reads TGTGCCAGCAGTTATGGTGACAGCTCCTACGAGCAGTACTTC.

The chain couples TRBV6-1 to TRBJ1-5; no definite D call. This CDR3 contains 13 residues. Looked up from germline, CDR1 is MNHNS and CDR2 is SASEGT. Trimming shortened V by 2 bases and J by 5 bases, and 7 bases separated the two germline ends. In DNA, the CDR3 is TGTGCCAGCAGTGAATCCCACTATCAGCCCCAGCATTTT. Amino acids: CASSESHYQPQHF.

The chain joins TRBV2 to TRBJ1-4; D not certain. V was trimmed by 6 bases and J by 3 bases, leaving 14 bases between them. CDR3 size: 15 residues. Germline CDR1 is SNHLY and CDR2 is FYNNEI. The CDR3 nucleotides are TGTGCCAGCAGCTTACAACGAGGATCTAATGAAAAACTGTTTTTT. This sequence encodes CASSLQRGSNEKLFF.

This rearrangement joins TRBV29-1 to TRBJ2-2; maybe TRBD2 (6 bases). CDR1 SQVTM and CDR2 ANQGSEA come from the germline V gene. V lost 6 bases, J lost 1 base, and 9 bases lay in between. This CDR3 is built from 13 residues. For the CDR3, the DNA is TGCAGCGTAGGGACTCTGAACACCGGGGAGCTGTTTTTT. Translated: CSVGTLNTGELFF.

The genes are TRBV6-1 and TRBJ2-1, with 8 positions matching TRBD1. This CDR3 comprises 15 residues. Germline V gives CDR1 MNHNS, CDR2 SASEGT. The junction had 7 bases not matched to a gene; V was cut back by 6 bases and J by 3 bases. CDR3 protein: CASSGQGLGYNEQFF. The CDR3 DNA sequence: TGTGCCAGCAGCGGACAGGGCCTGGGCTACAATGAGCAGTTCTTC.

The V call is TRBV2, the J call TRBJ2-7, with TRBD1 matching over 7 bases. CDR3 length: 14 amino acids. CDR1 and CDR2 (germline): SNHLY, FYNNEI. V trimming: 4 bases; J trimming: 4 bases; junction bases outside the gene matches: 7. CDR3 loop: CASSVGQVPYEQYF. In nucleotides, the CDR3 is TGTGCCAGCAGTGTAGGACAGGTGCCGTACGAGCAGTACTTC.

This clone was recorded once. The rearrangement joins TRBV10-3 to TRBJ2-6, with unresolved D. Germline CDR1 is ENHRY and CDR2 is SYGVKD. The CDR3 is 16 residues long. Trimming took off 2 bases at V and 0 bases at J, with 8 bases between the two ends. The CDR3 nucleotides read TGTGCCATCAGTGAGGGTCGGAGCTCTGGGGCCAACGTCCTGACTTTC. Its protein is CAISEGRSSGANVLTF.

CDR3 in DNA: TGTGCCAGCAGAGCCCAGACAGGGGGCACTGAAGCTTTCTTT. Translating it yields CASRAQTGGTEAFF. The V gene is TRBV6-4, the J gene TRBJ1-1; 9 bases align to TRBD1. Losses at the gene ends were 6 bases for V and 4 bases for J; bases not matched to a gene: 6. Germline V CDR1 and CDR2: MRHNA, SNTAGT. CDR3 length: 14 residues.

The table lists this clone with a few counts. The CDR3 DNA follows: TGTGCCAGCGACAGGAGTGAAAAACTGTTTTTT. Protein product: CASDRSEKLFF. V and J are TRBV7-9 and TRBJ1-4, with D perhaps matching TRBD1 (6 bases). There are 11 residues in the CDR3. Trimming cost V 8 bases and J 7 bases, with 8 bases left between them. CDR1 is SEHNR and CDR2 is FQNEAQ in the germline V gene (reference sequence).

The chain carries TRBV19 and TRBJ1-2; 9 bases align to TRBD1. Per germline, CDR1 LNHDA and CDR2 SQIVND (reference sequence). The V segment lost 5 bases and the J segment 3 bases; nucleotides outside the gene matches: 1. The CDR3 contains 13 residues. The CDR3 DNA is TGTGCCAGTAGTGACAGGGGGGACTATGGCTACACCTTC. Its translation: CASSDRGDYGYTF.

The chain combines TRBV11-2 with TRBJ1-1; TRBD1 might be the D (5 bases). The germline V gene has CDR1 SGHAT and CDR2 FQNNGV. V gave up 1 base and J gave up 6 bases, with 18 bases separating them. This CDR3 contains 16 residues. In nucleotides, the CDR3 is TGTGCCAGCAGCTTAGCCATCGGAATTAAGGGGTCTGAAGCTTTCTTT. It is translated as CASSLAIGIKGSEAFF.

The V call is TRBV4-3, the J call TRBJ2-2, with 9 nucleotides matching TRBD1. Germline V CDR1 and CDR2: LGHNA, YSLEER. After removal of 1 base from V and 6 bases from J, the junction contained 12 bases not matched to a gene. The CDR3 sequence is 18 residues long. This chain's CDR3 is CASSQARGQGARPGELFF. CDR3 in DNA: TGCGCCAGCAGCCAAGCCCGGGGACAGGGAGCCCGCCCCGGGGAGCTGTTTTTT.